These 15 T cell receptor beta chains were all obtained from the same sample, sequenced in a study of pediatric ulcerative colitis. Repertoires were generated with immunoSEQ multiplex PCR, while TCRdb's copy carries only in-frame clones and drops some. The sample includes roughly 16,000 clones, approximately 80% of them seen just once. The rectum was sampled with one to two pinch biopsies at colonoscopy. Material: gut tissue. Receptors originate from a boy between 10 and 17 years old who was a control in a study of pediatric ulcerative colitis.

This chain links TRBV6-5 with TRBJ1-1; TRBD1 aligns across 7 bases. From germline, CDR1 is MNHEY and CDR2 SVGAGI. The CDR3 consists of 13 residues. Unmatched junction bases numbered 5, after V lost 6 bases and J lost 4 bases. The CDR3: CASRKAGGTEAFF. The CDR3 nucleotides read TGTGCCAGCAGGAAAGCAGGGGGCACTGAAGCTTTCTTT.

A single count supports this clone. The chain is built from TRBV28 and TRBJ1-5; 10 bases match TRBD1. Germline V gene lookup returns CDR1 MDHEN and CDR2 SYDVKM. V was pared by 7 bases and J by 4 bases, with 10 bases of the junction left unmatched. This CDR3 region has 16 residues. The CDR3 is CASTRGRTGGNQPQHF. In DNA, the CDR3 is TGTGCCAGCACCCGGGGCCGGACAGGGGGAAATCAGCCCCAGCATTTT. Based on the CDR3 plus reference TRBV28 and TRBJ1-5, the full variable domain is DVKVTQSSRYLVKRTGEKVFLECVQDMDHENMFWYRQDPGLGLRLIYFSYDVKMKEKGDIPEGYSVSREKKERFSLILESASTNQTSMYLCASTRGRTGGNQPQHFGDGTRLSIL.

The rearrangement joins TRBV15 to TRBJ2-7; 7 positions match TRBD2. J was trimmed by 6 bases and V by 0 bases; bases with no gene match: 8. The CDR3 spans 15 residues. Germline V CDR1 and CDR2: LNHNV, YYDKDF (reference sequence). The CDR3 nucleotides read TGTGCCACCAGCAGAGACAGGGAGCGGGACGGCGAGCAGTACTTC. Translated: CATSRDRERDGEQYF.

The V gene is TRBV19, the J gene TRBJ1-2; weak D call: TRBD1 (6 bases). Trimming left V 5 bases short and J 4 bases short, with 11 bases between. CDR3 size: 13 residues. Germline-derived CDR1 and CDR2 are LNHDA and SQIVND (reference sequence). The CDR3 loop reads CASSPRTVYGYTF. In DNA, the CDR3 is TGTGCCAGTAGTCCCAGGACAGTCTATGGCTACACCTTC.

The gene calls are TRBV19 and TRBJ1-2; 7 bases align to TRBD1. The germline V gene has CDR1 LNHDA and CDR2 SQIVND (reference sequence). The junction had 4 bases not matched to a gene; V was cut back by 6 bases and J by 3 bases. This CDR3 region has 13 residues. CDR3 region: CASRTGRDYGYTF. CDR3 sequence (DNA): TGTGCCAGTAGGACAGGGCGGGACTATGGCTACACCTTC.

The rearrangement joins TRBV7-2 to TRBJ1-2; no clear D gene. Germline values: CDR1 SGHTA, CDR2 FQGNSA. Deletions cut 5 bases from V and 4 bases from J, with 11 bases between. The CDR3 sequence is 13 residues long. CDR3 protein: CASSLPHSYGYTF. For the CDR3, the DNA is TGTGCCAGCAGCCTTCCCCATAGCTATGGCTACACCTTC.

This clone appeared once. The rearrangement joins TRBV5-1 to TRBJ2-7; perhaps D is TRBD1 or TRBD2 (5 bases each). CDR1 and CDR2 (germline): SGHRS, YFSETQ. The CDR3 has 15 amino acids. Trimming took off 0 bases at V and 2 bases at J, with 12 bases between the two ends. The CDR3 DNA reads TGCGCCAGCAGCTTGGAGGCCGGGACGGCCTACGAGCAGTACTTC. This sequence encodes CASSLEAGTAYEQYF.

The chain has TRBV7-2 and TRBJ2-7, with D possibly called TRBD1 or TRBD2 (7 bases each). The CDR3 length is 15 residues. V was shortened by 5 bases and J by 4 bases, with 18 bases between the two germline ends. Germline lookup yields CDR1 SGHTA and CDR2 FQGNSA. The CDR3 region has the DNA TGTGCCAGCAGCCTCCAGGGGGGGGTGGGTTACGAGCAGTACTTC. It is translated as CASSLQGGVGYEQYF.

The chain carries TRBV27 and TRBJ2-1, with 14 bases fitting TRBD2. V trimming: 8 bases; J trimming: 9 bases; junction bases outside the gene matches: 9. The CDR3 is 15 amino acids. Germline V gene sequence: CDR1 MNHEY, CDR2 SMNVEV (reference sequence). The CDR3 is CASRPGLAGVAEQFF. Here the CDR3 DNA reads TGTGCCAGCCGTCCGGGACTAGCGGGAGTAGCTGAGCAGTTCTTC.

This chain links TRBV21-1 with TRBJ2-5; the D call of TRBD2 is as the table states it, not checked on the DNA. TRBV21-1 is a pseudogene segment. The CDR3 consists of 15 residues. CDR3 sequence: CARTPGLAGRETQYF. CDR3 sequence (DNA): TGTGCCAGAACCCCGGGACTAGCGGGCAGAGAGACCCAGTACTTC.

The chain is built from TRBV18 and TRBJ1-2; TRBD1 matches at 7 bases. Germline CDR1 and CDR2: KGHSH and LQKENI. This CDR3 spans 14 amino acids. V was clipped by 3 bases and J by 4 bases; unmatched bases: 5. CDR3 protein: CASSPGQVIYGYTF. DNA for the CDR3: TGTGCCAGCTCACCTGGACAGGTCATCTATGGCTACACCTTC.

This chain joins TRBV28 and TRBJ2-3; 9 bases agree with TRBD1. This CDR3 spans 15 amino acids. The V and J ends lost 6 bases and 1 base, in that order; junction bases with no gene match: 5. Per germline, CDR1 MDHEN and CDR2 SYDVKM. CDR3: CASSPRTGGTDTQYF. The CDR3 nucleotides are TGTGCCAGCAGCCCACGGACAGGGGGCACAGATACGCAGTATTTT.

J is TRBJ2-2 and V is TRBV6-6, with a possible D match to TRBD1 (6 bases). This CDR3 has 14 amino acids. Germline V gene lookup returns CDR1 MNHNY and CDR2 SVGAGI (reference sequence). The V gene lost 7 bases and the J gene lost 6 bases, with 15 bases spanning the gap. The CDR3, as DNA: TGTGCCAGCATCCGAACAGCAGGGGCCGGGGAGCTGTTTTTT. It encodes CASIRTAGAGELFF.

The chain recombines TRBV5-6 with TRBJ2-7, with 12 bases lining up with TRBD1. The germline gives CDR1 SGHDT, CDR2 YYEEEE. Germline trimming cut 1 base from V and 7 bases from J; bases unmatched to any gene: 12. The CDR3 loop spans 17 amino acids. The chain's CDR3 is CASSLRGQGATMREQYF. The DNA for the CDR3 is TGTGCCAGCAGCTTGCGGGGACAGGGGGCGACGATGCGGGAGCAGTACTTC.

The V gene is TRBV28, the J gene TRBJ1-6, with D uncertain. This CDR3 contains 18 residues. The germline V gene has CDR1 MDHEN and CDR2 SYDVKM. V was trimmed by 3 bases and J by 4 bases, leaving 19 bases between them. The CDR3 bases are TGTGCCAGCAGTTTTGGGGTGTCGGATACTTTTTATAATTCACCCCTCCACTTT. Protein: CASSFGVSDTFYNSPLHF.